The entry below gives a single T cell receptor (beta chain) sequence along with its context. The data were obtained in a study of blood T cell repertoires in COVID-19. Study-level background: Whether acute or convalescent, the COVID-19 samples came from the United States, Italy and Spain. T cells, B-cell-depleted T cells, or PBMCs provided the cDNA or gDNA that served as material.

Authors' data handling: Reference gene primer amplification gave estimated nucleated cell counts. Generated by immunoSEQ multiplex PCR, the TCRdb table keeps only in-frame clones and is missing some. That table gives V, J and clone size, and the DNA gave D and trimming. The sample lists around 300,000 clones, 75% to 85% occurring once. Germline V gene lookup returns CDR1 MNHEY and CDR2 SVGAGI. The CDR3 sequence is 14 residues long. V was shortened by 7 bases and J by 1 base, with 13 bases between the two germline ends. This clonotype was sampled from a human donor in a cohort sampled during active COVID-19. The chain employs TRBV6-5 and TRBJ1-1, with a weak D call TRBD1 (6 bases). Material: peripheral blood. CDR3 coding DNA: TGTGCCAGCATCAGGACAGCGTCGAACACTGAAGCTTTCTTT. Encoded protein: CASIRTASNTEAFF.